A selection of T cell receptor beta chains follows, all from one sample in a study of identical twins. Via MiXCR, TCRdb re-called the 5' RACE reads, giving one row per CDR3 protein. The data show a few hundred thousand distinct CDR3 sequences, with roughly 13% seen just once and more than 3.5% held by the top ten. The data also belong to a second study, concerning yellow fever vaccine responses in identical twins.

Sequenced sample: memory (CD45RO+) T cells sorted from blood. All receptors come from a young woman in good health. Each CDR3 is given with its conserved first and last residue. A D gene is named only where the DNA matches it firmly. Size is omitted from some rows. Given values are once, few, many or a class for expanded clones.

14	-	-	TRBV4-2	TRBJ2-7	CASSQVGPGYEQYF	TGTGCCAGCAGCCAAGTAGGACCAGGGTACGAGCAGTACTTC
12	many	-	TRBV5-1	TRBJ2-5	CASSPGSETQYF	TGCGCCAGCAGCCCTGGGTCCGAGACCCAGTACTTC
10	-	-	TRBV29-1	TRBJ2-1	CSVGELEQFF	TGCAGCGTTGGGGAGCTCGAGCAGTTCTTC
10	-	-	TRBV2	TRBJ1-2	CASSWESRAF	TGTGCCAGCTCCTGGGAAAGCCGCGCCTTC
15	-	-	TRBV3-1	TRBJ1-5	CASSQDRQPYQPQHF	TGTGCCAGCAGCCAAGATCGACAGCCCTATCAGCCCCAGCATTTT
15	-	-	TRBV2	TRBJ2-3	CASSNDRAPTDTQYF	TGTGCCAGCAGTAACGACCGGGCCCCCACAGATACGCAGTATTTT
15	few	-	TRBV4-2	TRBJ2-2	CASRVEGENTGELFF	TGTGCCAGCAGGGTGGAGGGGGAGAACACCGGGGAGCTGTTTTTT
18	many	TRBD2	TRBV15	TRBJ2-3	CATSRDVWASGGTDTQYF	TGTGCCACCAGCAGAGATGTTTGGGCTAGCGGGGGAACAGATACGCAGTATTTT
13	few	-	TRBV5-1	TRBJ2-1	CASSLYLVDEQFF	TGCGCCAGCAGCTTGTACTTAGTCGATGAGCAGTTCTTC
13	few	-	TRBV6-1	TRBJ2-3	CASSPDSVFTQYF	TGTGCCAGCAGCCCGGACAGCGTTTTTACGCAGTATTTT
14	few	-	TRBV6-1	TRBJ2-1	CASSVKPGSPGQFF	TGTGCCAGCAGTGTAAAGCCCGGGTCCCCGGGGCAGTTCTTC
13	-	-	TRBV28	TRBJ2-1	CASIRSSYNEQFF	TGTGCCAGCATCCGTAGCTCCTACAATGAGCAGTTCTTC
14	many	-	TRBV6-2/TRBV6-3	TRBJ2-1	CASRSLSSYNEQFF	TGTGCCAGCAGAAGCCTGAGCTCCTACAATGAGCAGTTCTTC
14	-	TRBD1	TRBV20-1	TRBJ2-5	CSASPRGLQETQYF	TGCAGTGCTAGTCCCAGGGGGCTTCAAGAGACCCAGTACTTC
13	-	TRBD1	TRBV20-1	TRBJ2-2	CSSPGQGGGELFF	TGCAGTTCACCGGGACAGGGAGGCGGGGAGCTGTTTTTT